A single sample gave rise to the 20 T cell receptor beta chains below, sequenced in a study of CD8+CD57+ T cells in acquired aplastic anemia. Profiling of TCR beta VDJ combinations and CDR3 sequences used genomic DNA as template. MiXCR, run by TCRdb on the reads, gives a single entry per CDR3 protein. The table lists roughly 190,000 distinct CDR3 sequences, 54% of them singletons. Specimen: sorted CD4+, CD8+, or CD8+CD57+ T cells (not recorded which) from PBMCs. All receptors come from a human donor in good health, serving as a control.

This clonotype was counted at least ten times. The chain recombines TRBV6-6 with TRBJ1-5; 7 nucleotides line up with TRBD1. The length of the CDR3 is 16 residues. CDR1 is MNHNY, CDR2 SVGAGI, per germline (reference sequence). V was clipped by 6 bases and J by 2 bases; unmatched bases: 10. CDR3: CASRSGQFIGNQPQHF. In nucleotides, the CDR3 is TGTGCCAGCAGATCGGGACAGTTTATCGGCAATCAGCCCCAGCATTTT.

This clonotype was found a few times. The CDR3 reads CASSLGQGYNEQFF. The DNA for the CDR3 is TGCGCCAGCAGCTTGGGGCAGGGGTACAATGAGCAGTTCTTC. This chain joins TRBV5-1 and TRBJ2-1; D possibly corresponds to TRBD1 (6 bases). V dropped 0 bases and J dropped 4 bases, with 8 bases sitting between them. Germline values: CDR1 SGHRS, CDR2 YFSETQ. The CDR3 loop spans 14 amino acids.

V is TRBV7-9 and J is TRBJ2-7, with 9 bases identical to TRBD1. Per the germline V gene, CDR1 is SEHNR and CDR2 is FQNEAQ (reference sequence). The ends lost 4 bases at V and 3 bases at J; junction bases unmatched: 10. The length of the CDR3 is 16 residues. DNA of the CDR3: TGTGCCAGCAGCTCCGGGCCGGGACAGGGCGACTACGAGCAGTACTTC. Amino acid sequence: CASSSGPGQGDYEQYF.

The chain joins TRBV24-1 to TRBJ2-1; D remains unclear. V shed 6 bases and J shed 5 bases, with 7 bases lying between them. CDR1 and CDR2 (germline): KGHDR, SFDVKD. The CDR3 length is 12 residues. As DNA, the CDR3 is TGTGCCACCAGTTCGGTCGACAATGAGCAGTTCTTC. Its protein product is CATSSVDNEQFF.

This clonotype was observed a single time. The CDR3, as DNA: TGCGCCAGCAGCCAACAAGACAGGGTTGGCCACGAGCAGTACTTC. This encodes CASSQQDRVGHEQYF. This chain joins TRBV4-3 and TRBJ2-7; TRBD1 matches at 7 bases. Germline V gene sequence: CDR1 LGHNA, CDR2 YSLEER. This CDR3 has 15 amino acids. The V and J ends lost 2 bases and 5 bases, in that order; junction bases with no gene match: 9.

V and J are TRBV20-1 and TRBJ2-7; 7 bases align to TRBD2. V trimming: 5 bases; J trimming: 2 bases; junction bases outside the gene matches: 6. This CDR3 is 13 amino acids long. Germline values: CDR1 DFQATT, CDR2 SNEGSKA (reference sequence). As DNA, the CDR3 is TGCAGTGCTGGGGGGGACGGGGCCTACGAGCAGTACTTC. Its translation is CSAGGDGAYEQYF.

J is TRBJ2-1 and V is TRBV19, with 7 positions matching TRBD1. J lost 12 bases, V lost 8 bases, and 13 bases had no gene match. Germline assignment: CDR1 LNHDA and CDR2 SQIVND (reference sequence). The CDR3 length is 13 residues. CDR3 in DNA: TGTGCCAGTGGTGACCGAGGGGGCTTCGGGCAGTTCTTC. This encodes CASGDRGGFGQFF.

The chain uses TRBV20-1 and TRBJ2-7; D may be TRBD1 (6 bases). Per germline, CDR1 DFQATT and CDR2 SNEGSKA (reference sequence). V gave up 3 bases and J gave up 3 bases, with 18 bases separating them. The CDR3 consists of 15 residues. The CDR3 spells CSASPGQVINYEQYF. DNA of the CDR3: TGCAGTGCTAGTCCGGGACAAGTGATCAACTACGAGCAGTACTTC.

At least ten counts were recorded for this clonotype. The chain joins TRBV7-3 to TRBJ2-5; 11 bases agree with TRBD1. Germline V gives CDR1 SGHTA, CDR2 FQGTGA. The trim removed 2 bases at V and 1 base at J, leaving 3 bases unmatched. CDR3 length: 16 residues. CDR3 amino acids: CASSLGQGATQETQYF. For the CDR3, the DNA is TGTGCCAGCAGCTTAGGACAGGGGGCGACCCAAGAGACCCAGTACTTC. Filled out from reference TRBV7-3 and TRBJ2-5, the complete variable domain reads GAGVSQTPSNKVTEKGKYVELRCDPISGHTALYWYRQSLGQGPEFLIYFQGTGAADDSGLPNDRFFAVRPEGSVSTLKIQRTERGDSAVYLCASSLGQGATQETQYFGPGTRLLVL.

The rearrangement links TRBV11-2 to TRBJ1-3; D gene ambiguous. The CDR3 totals 15 residues. V was cut by 2 bases and J by 8 bases, with 16 bases left in between. The germline gives CDR1 SGHAT, CDR2 FQNNGV. CDR3 residues: CASSLTRSGLDTIYF. DNA of the CDR3: TGTGCCAGCAGCTTAACACGCTCAGGTCTTGACACCATATATTTT.

Details on this clonotype: One base away lies a much larger clone, so this may be a sequencing read error. The genes are TRBV18 and TRBJ2-5; D perhaps matches TRBD2 (5 bases). CDR3 length equals 15 residues. The V end lost 5 bases, the J end lost 4 bases, and 17 bases lay between the germline ends. CDR1 KGHSH and CDR2 LQKENI come from the germline V gene. The CDR3 is CASSSRLGGLETQYF. The DNA for the CDR3 is TGTGCCAGCTCATCTCGGCTTGGAGGTCTAGAGACCCAGTACTTC.

This clonotype occurred many times. CDR3 nucleotide sequence: TGTGCCAGTAGTATCGGCCAAGACTATGGCTACACCTTC. Translating gives CASSIGQDYGYTF. This chain joins TRBV19 and TRBJ1-2; no definite D call. CDR1 and CDR2 (germline): LNHDA, SQIVND (reference sequence). This CDR3 has 13 residues. Trimming cost V 3 bases and J 3 bases, with 8 bases left between them.

The CDR3 DNA follows: TGTGCCAGCAGAAGGGACCATCTATACGAGCAGTACTTC. Residues: CASRRDHLYEQYF. J is TRBJ2-7 and V is TRBV2, with D perhaps given as TRBD1 or TRBD2 (5 bases each). Trimming took off 6 bases at V and 4 bases at J, with 13 bases between the two ends. Germline CDR1 reads SNHLY; CDR2 reads FYNNEI. The CDR3 is 13 residues long.

The sample holds many counts of this clonotype. The chain is built from TRBV7-6 and TRBJ1-1; weak D call: TRBD1 (5 bases). Per the germline V gene, CDR1 is SGHVS and CDR2 is FNYEAQ. The CDR3 extends over 15 amino acids. V shed 4 bases and J shed 0 bases, with 12 bases lying between them. The CDR3 spells CASSSRAGLNTEAFF. The DNA for the CDR3 is TGTGCCAGCAGCTCCCGTGCAGGGTTGAACACTGAAGCTTTCTTT.

This chain joins TRBV7-9 and TRBJ1-1; possibly TRBD1 for D (6 bases). The V end lost 5 bases, the J end lost 8 bases, and 15 bases lay between the germline ends. The germline V gene has CDR1 SEHNR and CDR2 FQNEAQ (reference sequence). The CDR3 consists of 13 residues. CDR3 sequence: CASSPDPGTEAFF. CDR3 sequence (DNA): TGTGCCAGCAGCCCCGACCCCGGGACAGAAGCTTTCTTT.

This rearrangement joins TRBV2 to TRBJ2-5; D remains ambiguous. The CDR3 is made up of 12 amino acids. Looked up from germline, CDR1 is SNHLY and CDR2 is FYNNEI. Trimming removed 8 bases from V and 4 bases from J, with 11 bases in between. DNA of the CDR3: TGTGCCAGCGCCTTCTCGACAGAGACCCAGTACTTC. It translates to CASAFSTETQYF.

The CDR3 loop is CSGSWGQVPYEQYF. The CDR3 DNA reads TGCAGTGGCTCATGGGGACAGGTTCCCTACGAGCAGTACTTC. The chain links TRBV20-1 to TRBJ2-7; 8 bases line up with TRBD1. Germline V gene sequence: CDR1 DFQATT, CDR2 SNEGSKA (reference sequence). V shed 7 bases and J 2 bases; nucleotides not matched to a gene: 10. The CDR3 length is 14 residues.

The chain combines TRBV10-3 with TRBJ2-1; a weak D match, TRBD2 (6 bases). The CDR3 is made up of 13 amino acids. Germline V CDR1 and CDR2: ENHRY, SYGVKD. Trimming pared 0 bases from V and 9 bases from J, leaving 9 bases between. CDR3 nucleotide sequence: TGTGCCATCAGTGAGTCGGAGGGTGGTGAGCAGTTCTTC. Translated, it gives CAISESEGGEQFF.

The rearrangement uses TRBV10-3 and TRBJ1-6; D might be TRBD1 (5 bases). Germline V gene data show CDR1 as ENHRY and CDR2 as SYGVKD. This CDR3 comprises 17 residues. The germline V and J ends were trimmed by 10 bases and 0 bases, with 19 bases remaining between them. This CDR3 is CANRATAGNSYNSPLHF. CDR3 nucleotide sequence: TGTGCCAACCGCGCAACTGCAGGGAACTCCTATAATTCACCCCTCCACTTT.

This clonotype has at least ten counts. This chain connects TRBV12-3 or TRBV12-4 to TRBJ1-2; TRBD1 might be the D (5 bases). CDR3 length: 12 amino acids. The ends were cut back, 6 bases at V and 4 bases at J, with 9 bases in the middle. The CDR3 sequence is CASRLDSYGYTF. The DNA of the CDR3 is TGTGCCAGCAGACTTGACAGCTATGGCTACACCTTC.